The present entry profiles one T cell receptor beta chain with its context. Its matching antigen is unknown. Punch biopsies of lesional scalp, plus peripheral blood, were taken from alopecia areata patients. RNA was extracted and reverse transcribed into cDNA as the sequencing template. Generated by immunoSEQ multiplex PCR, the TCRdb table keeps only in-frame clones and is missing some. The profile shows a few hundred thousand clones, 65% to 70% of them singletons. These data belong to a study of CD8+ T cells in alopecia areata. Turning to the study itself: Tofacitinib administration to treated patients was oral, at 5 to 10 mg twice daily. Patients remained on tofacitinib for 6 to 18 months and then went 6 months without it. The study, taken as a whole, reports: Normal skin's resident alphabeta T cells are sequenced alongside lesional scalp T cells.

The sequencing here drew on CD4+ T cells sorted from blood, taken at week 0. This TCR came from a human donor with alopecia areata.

The CDR3 loop reads CAWSVSRRNGYTF. CDR3 nucleotide sequence: TGTGCCTGGAGTGTCTCCCGACGTAATGGCTACACCTTC. J is TRBJ1-2 and V is TRBV30; D unresolved. V lost 0 bases to trimming and J lost 6 bases, with 11 bases between them. The CDR3 spans 13 residues. Germline V gene sequence: CDR1 GTSNPN, CDR2 SVGIG (reference sequence).